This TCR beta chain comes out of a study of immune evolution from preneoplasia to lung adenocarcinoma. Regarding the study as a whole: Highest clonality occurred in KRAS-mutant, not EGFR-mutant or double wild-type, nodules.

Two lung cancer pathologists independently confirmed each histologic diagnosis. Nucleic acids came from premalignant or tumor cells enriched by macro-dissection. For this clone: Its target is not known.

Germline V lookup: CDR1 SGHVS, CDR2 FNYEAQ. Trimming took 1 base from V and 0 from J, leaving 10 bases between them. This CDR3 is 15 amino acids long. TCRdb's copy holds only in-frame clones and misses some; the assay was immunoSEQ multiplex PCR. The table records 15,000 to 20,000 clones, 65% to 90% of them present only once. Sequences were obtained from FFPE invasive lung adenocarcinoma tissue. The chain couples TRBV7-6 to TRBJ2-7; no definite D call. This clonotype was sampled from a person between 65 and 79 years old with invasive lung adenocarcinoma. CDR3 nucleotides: TGTGCCAGCAGCTTAGTAGCAGGCGACTCCTACGAGCAGTACTTC. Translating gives CASSLVAGDSYEQYF.